These 14 T cell receptor beta chains originate from one sample sequenced in a study of cytomegalovirus exposure and HLA in healthy donors. Primers included in the PCR were 60 Vbeta and 13 Jbeta primers. Sequencing used immunoSEQ multiplex PCR; TCRdb keeps in-frame clones, though not all of them. The repertoire holds more than 100,000 clones, roughly four fifths seen once, with approximately 1.8% in the top ten. Sequencing was carried out using PBMCs. These receptors were collected from a female donor in good health and CMV-seropositive.

Concerning this clone: Other nucleotide sequences in the sample specify the same CDR3. The chain combines TRBV2 with TRBJ2-3; 7 bases match TRBD2. Germline loops: CDR1 SNHLY, CDR2 FYNNEI. The V and J ends lost 7 bases and 4 bases, in that order; junction bases with no gene match: 8. The CDR3 has 14 amino acids. The CDR3 DNA is TGTGCCAGCATATTGGGGGGGAGTGCAGATACGCAGTATTTT. Encoded protein: CASILGGSADTQYF.

J is TRBJ1-1 and V is TRBV30, with unresolved D. Per the germline V gene, CDR1 is GTSNPN and CDR2 is SVGIG (reference sequence). The CDR3 totals 13 residues. The V and J ends lost 2 bases and 7 bases respectively, with 14 bases between them. CDR3 in amino acids: CAWSSVKINEAFF. The DNA of the CDR3 is TGTGCCTGGAGTTCAGTGAAGATCAATGAAGCTTTCTTT.

The chain recombines TRBV15 with TRBJ2-3, with a possible D match to TRBD2 (7 bases). CDR3 length equals 19 residues. The V gene lost 4 bases and the J gene lost 2 bases, with 25 bases spanning the gap. Germline CDR1 is LNHNV and CDR2 is YYDKDF (reference sequence). CDR3 in DNA: TGTGCCACCAGCAACCCACTGGGGGACGCGGGGGCCTACACAGATACGCAGTATTTT. This gives the protein CATSNPLGDAGAYTDTQYF.

J is TRBJ2-7 and V is TRBV28; 9 bases match TRBD2. CDR1 is MDHEN, CDR2 SYDVKM, per germline. There are 17 residues in the CDR3. After removal of 4 bases from V and 2 bases from J, the junction contained 12 bases not matched to a gene. The CDR3 is CASSSGGDSGGPYEQYF. The CDR3 nucleotides are TGTGCCAGCAGTTCGGGGGGGGATAGCGGGGGCCCCTACGAGCAGTACTTC.

The CDR3 DNA sequence: TGCGCCAGCAGTCAAGACCGGGACAGGAGAGTGGATGAGCAGTTCTTC. It translates to CASSQDRDRRVDEQFF. V usage is TRBV23-1 and J usage is TRBJ2-1; 8 positions agree with TRBD1. TRBV23-1 is classed as an ORF, of uncertain function. CDR3 size: 16 residues. Losses at the gene ends were 2 bases for V and 8 bases for J; bases not matched to a gene: 11.

This sequence joins TRBV6-6 and TRBJ2-5; 10 bases line up with TRBD2. The J call may be mistaken, given a closer DNA end match to TRBJ2-7. There are 15 residues in the CDR3. Germline V gene data show CDR1 as MNHNY and CDR2 as SVGAGI (reference sequence). CDR3 sequence: CASSDTSGAVYEQYF. In DNA form, the CDR3 reads TGTGCCAGCAGCGATACTAGCGGGGCGGTCTACGAGCAGTACTTC.

The J gene is TRBJ2-1, the V gene TRBV6-5; possible D gene TRBD2, 5 bases. Looked up from germline, CDR1 is MNHEY and CDR2 is SVGAGI. The V end lost 5 bases, the J end lost 7 bases, and 12 bases lay between the germline ends. The length of the CDR3 is 13 residues. The CDR3 DNA is TGTGCCAGCAGTAGGGCCGGGATGAATGAGCAGTTCTTC. Amino acid sequence: CASSRAGMNEQFF.

The J gene is TRBJ2-6, the V gene TRBV18; 7 nucleotides agree with TRBD2. The CDR3 totals 15 residues. Germline V gives CDR1 KGHSH, CDR2 LQKENI. J gave up 2 bases and V 3 bases, and 1 base lay outside the gene matches. This chain's CDR3 is CASSPGGTGANVLTF. CDR3 DNA: TGTGCCAGCTCACCCGGGGGGACTGGGGCCAACGTCCTGACTTTC.

As to this clone: At the DNA level, this CDR3 is encoded by other sequences in the same sample as well. This sequence joins TRBV7-2 and TRBJ2-3; D call uncertain. This CDR3 comprises 13 residues. The germline V gene has CDR1 SGHTA and CDR2 FQGNSA. Trimming cost V 1 base and J 2 bases, with 4 bases left between them. In DNA, the CDR3 is TGTGCCAGCAGCTTAGTCGTCACAGATACGCAGTATTTT. Translation: CASSLVVTDTQYF.

The chain recombines TRBV6-1 with TRBJ2-3; 7 bases map to TRBD1. The CDR3 loop spans 13 amino acids. CDR1 MNHNS and CDR2 SASEGT come from the germline V gene. The V and J ends lost 2 bases and 6 bases, in that order; junction bases with no gene match: 2. The CDR3 coding sequence is TGTGCCAGCAGTGAACAGGACAGGGATACGCAGTATTTT. Translating it yields CASSEQDRDTQYF.

The V and J genes are TRBV15 and TRBJ2-7; 7 bases fit TRBD1. CDR1 is LNHNV and CDR2 is YYDKDF in the germline V gene (reference sequence). CDR3 length: 15 residues. V lost 3 bases to trimming and J lost 4 bases; unmatched junction nucleotides: 9. The chain's CDR3 is CATSSLGQSLYEQYF. CDR3 DNA sequence: TGTGCCACCAGCAGCTTGGGACAGTCCCTTTACGAGCAGTACTTC.

The chain combines TRBV6-1 with TRBJ2-1; 10 positions agree with TRBD2. The junction had 9 bases not matched to a gene; V was cut back by 4 bases and J by 6 bases. CDR1 MNHNS and CDR2 SASEGT come from the germline V gene. The CDR3 has 16 residues. The CDR3 sequence is CASSGTLAGVSNEQFF. The CDR3 DNA is TGTGCCAGCAGTGGGACTCTAGCGGGAGTGTCCAATGAGCAGTTCTTC.

The chain joins TRBV10-3 to TRBJ2-7; D ambiguous. The CDR3 consists of 12 residues. Germline lookup yields CDR1 ENHRY and CDR2 SYGVKD. Trimming left V 4 bases short and J 7 bases short, with 11 bases between. Written as DNA, the CDR3 is TGTGCCATCAGTGGATGGGCTACGGAGCAGTACTTC. Translating gives CAISGWATEQYF.

This clone was counted once. The rearrangement joins TRBV11-2 to TRBJ2-3; D is undetermined. The CDR3 runs to 13 residues. In germline, CDR1 is SGHAT, CDR2 FQNNGV. V was pared by 2 bases and J by 4 bases, with 7 bases between. CDR3 amino acids: CASSLQQADTQYF. The CDR3 DNA is TGTGCCAGCAGCTTACAGCAGGCAGATACGCAGTATTTT.